One sample yielded the 24 T cell receptor beta chains listed below, sequenced in a study of blood T cell repertoires in COVID-19. The assay was immunoSEQ multiplex PCR, and TCRdb's table has in-frame clones only and misses some. The table lists a few hundred thousand clones, more than 75% of them singletons. The sample was PBMCs or T cells enriched from blood (not recorded which). These receptor sequences come from a woman aged 45 to 65 who had been exposed to COVID-19.

The chain uses TRBV12-3 or TRBV12-4 and TRBJ2-1; no firm D call. Trimming left V 5 bases short and J 8 bases short, with 7 bases between. The CDR3 totals 11 residues. The CDR3 here is CASSLNYEQFF. In nucleotides, the CDR3 is TGTGCCAGCAGTCTTAATTATGAGCAGTTCTTC.

This chain links TRBV18 with TRBJ1-1; TRBD1 matches at 7 bases. The V gene's germline CDR1 is KGHSH and CDR2 LQKENI. Unmatched junction bases numbered 11, after V lost 6 bases and J lost 1 base. CDR3 length: 16 residues. CDR3 DNA sequence: TGTGCCAGCTCTCCGCGGAGGGGGCTATCGAACACTGAAGCTTTCTTT. As protein: CASSPRRGLSNTEAFF.

With regard to this clone: This specimen includes other DNA sequences encoding the same CDR3. V and J are TRBV2 and TRBJ2-7; 10 bases are shared with TRBD2. The CDR3 contains 15 residues. From germline, CDR1 is SNHLY and CDR2 FYNNEI. The V gene end was trimmed by 5 bases and the J gene end by 5 bases; junction bases not matched to a gene: 9. Here the CDR3 reads CASSSKSGGVNEQYF. In DNA, the CDR3 is TGTGCCAGCAGTTCTAAGAGCGGGGGGGTCAACGAGCAGTACTTC.

The chain carries TRBV21-1 and TRBJ1-4; the table's TRBD1 call for D was not verified on the DNA. TRBV21-1 is deemed a pseudogene. The CDR3 length is 15 residues. In DNA, the CDR3 is TGTGCCAGCAGCGCGCGGACAGGGGGTAATGAAAAACTGTTTTTT. Translated, it gives CASSARTGGNEKLFF.

The chain carries TRBV28 and TRBJ1-1; the D is unclear. The germline V gene encodes CDR1 MDHEN and CDR2 SYDVKM. The CDR3 runs to 13 residues. The V and J ends lost 10 bases and 3 bases respectively, with 15 bases between them. This CDR3 reads CATHVMRDTEAFF. CDR3 in DNA: TGTGCCACCCACGTCATGCGGGACACTGAAGCTTTCTTT.

The V call is TRBV13, the J call TRBJ2-3, with TRBD1 as a possible D gene (6 bases). Per germline, CDR1 PRHDT and CDR2 FYEKMQ (reference sequence). V dropped 5 bases and J dropped 4 bases, with 13 bases sitting between them. CDR3 length equals 14 residues. CDR3 sequence reads: CASSRRGGADTQYF. Here the CDR3 DNA reads TGTGCCAGCAGCCGAAGAGGGGGAGCAGATACGCAGTATTTT. The full variable domain, with the rest looked up from reference TRBV13 and TRBJ2-3, is AAGVIQSPRHLIKEKRETATLKCYPIPRHDTVYWYQQGPGQDPQFLISFYEKMQSDKGSIPDRFSAQQFSDYHSELNMSSLELGDSALYFCASSRRGGADTQYFGPGTRLTVL.

This chain uses TRBV10-3 with TRBJ2-7; D is perhaps TRBD2 (6 bases). In germline, CDR1 is ENHRY, CDR2 SYGVKD. The CDR3 spans 14 residues. V was cut by 3 bases and J by 6 bases, with 15 bases left in between. CDR3 residues: CAISESGRLIEQYF. The CDR3 nucleotides are TGTGCCATCAGTGAAAGCGGGCGATTAATCGAGCAGTACTTC.

The chain uses TRBV5-1 and TRBJ1-3, with 12 bases lining up with TRBD1. With 4 bases clipped from V and 6 bases from J, the junction kept 2 bases outside the gene matches. The CDR3 has 14 residues. Germline CDR1 reads SGHRS; CDR2 reads YFSETQ. The CDR3 here is CASSLGQGANTIYF. The CDR3 nucleotides read TGCGCCAGCAGCCTGGGACAGGGGGCAAACACCATATATTTT.

The chain is built from TRBV7-2 and TRBJ1-6; 11 nucleotides align to TRBD1. V was clipped by 6 bases and J by 9 bases; unmatched bases: 16. Germline V gene data show CDR1 as SGHTA and CDR2 as FQGNSA. The CDR3 has 18 amino acids. The CDR3 sequence: CASRFERVGQGAGSPLHF. The CDR3 DNA follows: TGTGCCAGCAGGTTCGAGAGGGTCGGACAGGGGGCCGGTTCACCCCTCCACTTT.

V gene TRBV19 combines with J gene TRBJ1-2; D not certain. This CDR3 spans 15 amino acids. The V and J ends lost 1 base and 1 base respectively, with 10 bases between them. Germline loops: CDR1 LNHDA, CDR2 SQIVND (reference sequence). The chain's CDR3 is CASSIGGGVNYGYTF. The CDR3 region has the DNA TGTGCCAGTAGTATAGGCGGAGGAGTTAACTATGGCTACACCTTC.

In the case of this clone: Other nucleotide sequences from this sample produce the same CDR3. The CDR3 loop reads CASSFGGNEKLFF. CDR3 DNA sequence: TGCGCCAGCAGCTTCGGGGGAAATGAAAAACTGTTTTTT. This rearrangement joins TRBV5-1 to TRBJ1-4; D is perhaps TRBD1 (5 bases). The CDR3 is 13 residues long. Germline V gene data show CDR1 as SGHRS and CDR2 as YFSETQ. Between the trimmed V and J ends, which lost 2 bases and 5 bases, there was a span of 7 bases.

The V call is TRBV28, the J call TRBJ2-1; 7 nucleotides line up with TRBD2. The J segment lost 6 bases and the V segment lost 2 bases, leaving 4 bases of the junction unmatched. CDR1 and CDR2 from the germline V gene are MDHEN and SYDVKM. The CDR3 runs 14 residues. The CDR3 nucleotides read TGTGCCAGCAGTTTACCAGCGGGGTTCAATGAGCAGTTCTTC. Amino acids: CASSLPAGFNEQFF.

This sequence joins TRBV11-3 and TRBJ2-1; 9 positions agree with TRBD2. The CDR3 is 13 amino acids. V dropped 5 bases and J dropped 9; count of bases not matched to a gene: 5. CDR1 and CDR2 (germline): SGHNT, YENEEA. The CDR3 spells CASSQIAGAEQFF. As DNA, the CDR3 is TGTGCCAGCAGCCAGATAGCGGGGGCTGAGCAGTTCTTC.

CDR3 amino acids: CASSIGTAYEQYF. CDR3 DNA: TGTGCCAGTAGTATAGGGACAGCCTACGAGCAGTACTTC. The V and J genes are TRBV19 and TRBJ2-7, with D perhaps matching TRBD1 (6 bases). The V end lost 1 base, the J end lost 2 bases, and 6 bases lay between the germline ends. The CDR3 totals 13 residues. The germline CDR1 and CDR2 sequences are LNHDA and SQIVND (reference sequence).

The V gene is TRBV19, the J gene TRBJ1-2, with D possibly matching TRBD1 (5 bases). Germline-derived CDR1 and CDR2 are LNHDA and SQIVND (reference sequence). V lost 10 bases and J 2 bases, leaving 14 bases between the germline ends. The CDR3 runs to 13 residues. The CDR3 DNA sequence: TGTGCCACCCGGGACGGGGGGAACTATGGCTACACCTTC. Translation: CATRDGGNYGYTF.

The rearrangement uses TRBV11-2 and TRBJ2-1, with D maybe TRBD1 (6 bases). The CDR3 loop spans 13 amino acids. The V end lost 4 bases, the J end lost 7 bases, and 11 bases lay between the germline ends. Per the germline V gene, CDR1 is SGHAT and CDR2 is FQNNGV. CDR3 nucleotides: TGTGCCAGCAGCTCTACAGGGCCGAATGAGCAGTTCTTC. Encoded protein: CASSSTGPNEQFF.

A single count supports this clone. Here the CDR3 reads CASGPGQLMNTEAFF. Written as DNA, the CDR3 is TGTGCTAGTGGTCCGGGACAGCTTATGAACACTGAAGCTTTCTTT. This chain joins TRBV12-5 and TRBJ1-1; 7 bases fit TRBD1. The V and J ends lost 5 bases and 0 bases, in that order; junction bases with no gene match: 6. Germline CDR1 and CDR2: LGHNT and FRNRAP. The CDR3 consists of 15 residues.

The genes are TRBV18 and TRBJ2-3, with D maybe TRBD1 (6 bases). Deletions cut 1 base from V and 4 bases from J, with 12 bases between. This CDR3 contains 15 residues. CDR1 is KGHSH, CDR2 LQKENI, per germline. The CDR3 here is CASSPRRQEADTQYF. The CDR3 nucleotides read TGTGCCAGCTCACCACGGAGACAGGAGGCAGATACGCAGTATTTT. The full variable domain, with the rest looked up from reference TRBV18 and TRBJ2-3, is NAGVMQNPRHLVRRRGQEARLRCSPMKGHSHVYWYRQLPEEGLKFMVYLQKENIIDESGMPKERFSAEFPKEGPSILRIQQVVRGDSAAYFCASSPRRQEADTQYFGPGTRLTVL.

V usage is TRBV5-5 and J usage is TRBJ1-6; D remains unclear. Germline assignment: CDR1 SGHKS and CDR2 YYEKEE (reference sequence). The CDR3 contains 16 residues. V lost 0 bases and J 3 bases, leaving 10 bases between the germline ends. The CDR3 region has the DNA TGTGCCAGCAGCTTGGGTAGAGGGCACTATAATTCACCCCTCCACTTT. It specifies CASSLGRGHYNSPLHF.

The chain links TRBV4-1 to TRBJ1-6; D is uncertain. Between the trimmed V and J ends, which lost 4 bases and 0 bases, there was a span of 19 bases. Germline-derived CDR1 and CDR2 are MGHRA and YSYEKL. This CDR3 region has 19 residues. CDR3 sequence: CASSRGTSEGSSYNSPLHF. CDR3 coding DNA: TGCGCCAGCAGCCGCGGAACGAGTGAAGGGAGCTCCTATAATTCACCCCTCCACTTT.

This clone was picked up a small number of times. CDR3 loop: CASSDERGGRARAFF. The CDR3, as DNA: TGTGCCAGCAGTGACGAGAGGGGGGGAAGGGCAAGAGCTTTCTTT. The V gene is TRBV6-4, the J gene TRBJ1-1; D is possibly TRBD1 (6 bases). Germline CDR1 and CDR2: MRHNA and SNTAGT. The CDR3 has 15 residues. Trimming removed 2 bases at V and 10 bases at J, with 20 bases between.

For this clone: The junction departs from the called germline gene at one end, perhaps through a read error. This chain joins TRBV6-1 and TRBJ1-2; no firm D call. The CDR3 spans 12 residues. Germline V lookup: CDR1 MNHNS, CDR2 SASEGT. CDR3 residues: CASGDKNYGYTF. CDR3 nucleotides: TGTGCCAGCGGTGACAAAAACTATGGCTACACCTTC.

The rearrangement links TRBV3-1 (or the pseudogene TRBV3-2) to TRBJ2-3, with 11 bases lining up with TRBD2. V trimming: 4 bases; J trimming: 2 bases; junction bases outside the gene matches: 8. Germline values: CDR1 LGHDT, CDR2 YNNKEL (reference sequence). CDR3 size: 17 residues. For the CDR3, the DNA is TGTGCCAGCAGCCCTCAAAGACTAGCGGGGACCACAGATACGCAGTATTTT. Its protein is CASSPQRLAGTTDTQYF.

The chain employs TRBV5-8 and TRBJ1-1; 7 nucleotides match TRBD1. Germline CDR1 reads SGHTS; CDR2 reads YDEGEE. The CDR3 runs 14 residues. V lost 1 base, J lost 5 bases, and 5 bases stayed unmatched. Written as DNA, the CDR3 is TGTGCCAGCAGCTTGAAAGGGGGCAAAACTGAAGCTTTCTTT. Its protein product is CASSLKGGKTEAFF.